This T cell receptor (beta chain) was captured in a study of cytomegalovirus exposure and HLA in healthy donors. Study-wide findings and caveats: Reportedly, diagnosis of cytomegalovirus status by the classifier showed high specificity and sensitivity.

Generated by immunoSEQ multiplex PCR, the TCRdb table keeps only in-frame clones and is missing some. Of approximately 73,000 clones in the sample, about 95% were seen once. As regards this clone: Its antigen remains unidentified.

Sequenced: PBMCs. This TCR was sampled from a man aged 18 to 30 in good health and CMV-seronegative.

The CDR3 DNA follows: TGTGCCTCCTGGGGGGGAAAAGCCGAGCAGTTCTTC. It encodes CASWGGKAEQFF. The chain uses TRBV19 and TRBJ2-1, with 7 bases matching TRBD2. V shed 11 bases, J shed 10 bases, and the junction held 11 bases outside the gene matches. This CDR3 comprises 12 residues. Looked up from germline, CDR1 is LNHDA and CDR2 is SQIVND (reference sequence). The variable domain in full, completed from reference TRBV19 and TRBJ2-1, reads DGGITQSPKYLFRKEGQNVTLSCEQNLNHDAMYWYRQDPGQGLRLIYYSQIVNDFQKGDIAEGYSVSREKKESFPLTVTSAQKNPTAFYLCASWGGKAEQFFGPGTRLTVL.